This TCR beta chain was documented in a study of blood T cells in healthy people across ages (dated by TCRdb to 2015 to 2017). General notes on the study: In model experiments, roughly one uniquely barcoded TCR beta cDNA molecule per two T cells was captured by template switching. The donors were divided into four age groups: young (average around 15 years), middle-aged (approximately 39), aged (approximately 59) and long-lived (82). Using the same blood draw, the study looked at two additional independent replicas of 1 million unique cDNA reads for two donors, one aged 18 to 30 and the other aged 80 or older. Using deep sequencing normalized with unique cDNA molecular identifiers, the study measured how TCR beta repertoire diversity changes with age. To avoid experimental bias, donors of different ages were spread randomly across the sequencing lanes. The research as a whole found: A strong correlation was found between observed TCR beta diversity and the percentage of naive T cells measured by flow cytometry. Because profiling used bulk unsorted PBMCs, naive and antigen-experienced compartments could not be compared conclusively. Estimates of total diversity based on one million sequenced T cells were regarded as lower bounds and as underestimates. Because the CMV infection status of the donors was unknown, age-related changes in expanded clonotypes may potentially have been confounded. As age increased, observed TCR beta diversity per million T cells dropped in a roughly linear way, and a significant reduction was already evident by age about 40. Compared with the aged group, the long-lived group had more naive CD4+ T cells, fewer expanded clones and increased TCR diversity, suggesting age selection.

The donors were 40 or so Caucasian individuals from Russia, aged about 6 to 100 years, who were systemically healthy. Roughly 10 milliliters of peripheral blood were collected from each donor into EDTA-treated Vacutainer tubes. Ficoll-Paque density-gradient centrifugation was used to isolate PBMCs, with at least 7 million per sample. Total RNA was extracted from PBMCs with Trizol reagent, with at least 6 micrograms obtained per sample. The percentages of naive CD45RAhigh/CD27high T cells were determined by flow cytometry on a PBMC aliquot from every donor. This clonotype turned up a few times. No antigen is known for it. The record has no base qualities; no much larger clone is one base away. Libraries were prepared through 5' RACE. A second PCR of about 6 to 11 cycles was performed with a sample-barcoded 5' primer and a J-beta primer mix. A unique molecular identifier was introduced onto each TCR beta cDNA molecule by a template-switch 5' adaptor carrying 12 random nucleotides. Each sample yielded at least 3 million CDR3-containing paired-end reads. First-strand cDNA was synthesized from all RNA with the Mint cDNA synthesis kit, primed by a TRBC-specific oligonucleotide. Following uracil-DNA glycosylase treatment, all cDNA underwent a first 18-cycle PCR with the universal primers M1SS and BC2_uni_R. In the source study's methods: Normalization of each sample was performed by random selection of 1 million high-quality reads, each carrying a distinct molecular identifier. Instead of being binned into consensus sequences, reads that shared molecular identifiers were thrown out. MiTCR, with a Q25 quality threshold and the strictest error-elimination algorithm, was used for CDR3 identification, clonotype clustering and error correction. A nonparametric unseen species model using Euler transformation provided a lower-bound estimate of total TCR beta diversity. TCRdb reran the public reads through fastp at Q25 and MiXCR, keeping productive beta chains. Every CDR3 protein is listed once, alongside the most common genes and DNA of its rows. TCRdb's processing, not the authors', yielded these V and J calls. The sample contains 1.8 million or so distinct CDR3 sequences, roughly 43% of them found a single time. The ten largest clones represent 20% to 25% of the sample.

The CDR3 covers 15 residues, taking in both the cysteine and the phenylalanine. Just the 45-base CDR3 DNA is kept, in frame starting at base 1. As encoded in the germline V gene, CDR1 is SGHRS while CDR2 is YFSETQ. After removal of 4 bases from V and 1 base from J, the junction retains 7 bases not matched to a gene. Sequenced: blood. In this chain, TRBV5-1 is recombined with TRBJ1-1; TRBD1 lines up with 7 middle nucleotides. The receptor was isolated from a human donor in good health. The nucleotides are TGCGCCAGCAGCCAGCACAGGGGTAAGAACACTGAAGCTTTCTTT. This gives the protein CASSQHRGKNTEAFF.